The 4 T cell receptor beta chains below come from one sample, sequenced in a study of blood T cell repertoires in COVID-19. Using immunoSEQ multiplex PCR, the repertoire was profiled, and TCRdb retains in-frame clones only, with some absent. The table lists 80,000 to 100,000 clones, less than 85% of them singletons. The sample comprised peripheral blood. These receptors originate from a man in his 70s with active or convalescent COVID-19.

V gene TRBV5-6 combines with J gene TRBJ2-7; 7 bases fit TRBD2. This CDR3 is 13 amino acids long. V lost 2 bases to trimming and J lost 2 bases; unmatched junction nucleotides: 1. Germline V gene data show CDR1 as SGHDT and CDR2 as YYEEEE. CDR3 DNA: TGTGCCAGCAGCTTTCTAGCGGCCTACGAGCAGTACTTC. Protein: CASSFLAAYEQYF.

This clone was seen just once. The genes are TRBV4-1 and TRBJ2-7; 8 nucleotides match TRBD2. The V gene's germline CDR1 is MGHRA and CDR2 YSYEKL. The CDR3 extends over 17 amino acids. V was clipped by 4 bases and J by 1 base; unmatched bases: 12. The CDR3 region is CASSRSSGGATSYEQYF. In DNA form, the CDR3 reads TGCGCCAGCAGCCGAAGCAGCGGGGGTGCGACTTCCTACGAGCAGTACTTC.

This sequence joins TRBV23-1 and TRBJ2-3; TRBD1 might be the D (5 bases). TRBV23-1 is noted as an ORF with a role that remains uncertain. Trimming removed 3 bases from V and 1 base from J, with 5 bases in between. The CDR3 is made up of 13 amino acids. The CDR3 DNA reads TGCGCCAGCAGTCAGACAGGCACAGATACGCAGTATTTT. The encoded protein is CASSQTGTDTQYF.

The rearrangement joins TRBV5-1 to TRBJ2-3; 7 nucleotides agree with TRBD1. V gave up 5 bases and J gave up 6 bases; unmatched junction bases: 3. CDR3 length: 12 residues. Germline values: CDR1 SGHRS, CDR2 YFSETQ. CDR3 amino acids: CASSEGADTQYF. In nucleotides, the CDR3 is TGCGCCAGCAGTGAGGGGGCGGATACGCAGTATTTT.